The 11 T cell receptor beta chains below were found in one sample sequenced in a study of breast tumors, draining lymph nodes, adjacent tissues. TCRdb ran MiXCR on the multiplex PCR reads and lists one entry per CDR3 protein. The repertoire holds 180,000 or so distinct CDR3 sequences, about 33% seen once, with 3% to 4.5% in the top ten. Samples came from axillary lymph nodes draining the breast cancer. Sequenced input: axillary lymph node tissue. The source is a female donor with breast cancer. Some clones in this sample may be carry-over from other donors' samples.

This clonotype was detected many times. The rearrangement uses TRBV28 and TRBJ1-4, with TRBD1 as a possible D gene (5 bases). This CDR3 spans 14 amino acids. CDR1 MDHEN and CDR2 SYDVKM come from the germline V gene. Deletions cut 8 bases from V and 4 bases from J, with 14 bases between. The CDR3 spells CASSGRALNEKLFF. Written as DNA, the CDR3 is TGTGCCAGCTCTGGCAGGGCGCTTAATGAAAAACTGTTTTTT. The complete variable domain, with remaining parts taken from reference TRBV28 and TRBJ1-4, reads DVKVTQSSRYLVKRTGEKVFLECVQDMDHENMFWYRQDPGLGLRLIYFSYDVKMKEKGDIPEGYSVSREKKERFSLILESASTNQTSMYLCASSGRALNEKLFFGSGTQLSVL.

Only a few counts were recorded for this clonotype. The rearrangement links TRBV5-4 to TRBJ2-5; tentatively, D is TRBD2 (5 bases). CDR1 SGHNT and CDR2 YYREEE come from the germline V gene (reference sequence). Trimming took 3 bases from V and 2 from J, leaving 14 bases between them. This CDR3 contains 15 residues. Here the CDR3 reads CASSYPGTGQETQYF. The CDR3 bases are TGTGCCAGCAGCTACCCCGGCACGGGACAAGAGACCCAGTACTTC. Based on the CDR3 plus reference TRBV5-4 and TRBJ2-5, the full variable domain is ETGVTQSPTHLIKTRGQQVTLRCSSQSGHNTVSWYQQALGQGPQFIFQYYREEENGRGNFPPRFSGLQFPNYSSELNVNALELDDSALYLCASSYPGTGQETQYFGPGTRLLVL.

V gene TRBV24-1 combines with J gene TRBJ2-3, with a tentative D call TRBD2 (6 bases). Between the trimmed V and J ends, which lost 5 bases and 4 bases, there was a span of 15 bases. Germline V lookup: CDR1 KGHDR, CDR2 SFDVKD. This CDR3 region has 15 residues. The CDR3 reads CATSAAIGGADTQYF. The CDR3 nucleotides read TGTGCCACCAGTGCTGCTATCGGAGGGGCAGATACGCAGTATTTT.

This clonotype was counted ten times or more. The V call is TRBV5-8, the J call TRBJ2-4, with D perhaps matching TRBD2 (6 bases). This CDR3 spans 15 amino acids. The germline V gene has CDR1 SGHTS and CDR2 YDEGEE. V dropped 0 bases and J dropped 4 bases, with 11 bases sitting between them. CDR3 sequence reads: CASSLAGAGKNIQYF. CDR3 in DNA: TGTGCCAGCAGCTTGGCCGGGGCGGGGAAAAACATTCAGTACTTC.

The chain couples TRBV24-1 to TRBJ2-1; 9 nucleotides align to TRBD1. The CDR3 runs to 15 residues. V was clipped by 3 bases and J by 6 bases; unmatched bases: 5. Germline V gene lookup returns CDR1 KGHDR and CDR2 SFDVKD. The CDR3 loop reads CATSDDDRGTNEQFF. The CDR3 DNA follows: TGTGCCACCAGTGATGATGACAGGGGGACCAATGAGCAGTTCTTC.

A word on this clonotype: A read error may produce the germline difference seen at one junction end. V is TRBV15 and J is TRBJ1-5; D is uncertain. The length of the CDR3 is 12 residues. The germline V gene has CDR1 LNHNV and CDR2 YYDKDF (reference sequence). The DNA of the CDR3 is TGTGCCACCAGGTACCCGGGAGGGCCCCAGCATTTC. It specifies CATRYPGGPQHF.

Of note for this clonotype: Since a much larger clone is just one base distant, this may be a read error. The chain links TRBV20-1 to TRBJ2-3; weak D call: TRBD2 (8 bases). This CDR3 contains 14 residues. The germline gives CDR1 DFQATT, CDR2 SNEGSKA (reference sequence). The CDR3 DNA reads as TGCAGTGCTAGATCGGGAGGGGGCACAGCTACGCAGTATTTT. It specifies CSARSGGGTATQYF.

The table lists this clonotype with a few counts. J is TRBJ2-5 and V is TRBV13, with D unresolved. The CDR3 is 16 amino acids. Germline-derived CDR1 and CDR2 are PRHDT and FYEKMQ (reference sequence). Trimming pared 8 bases from V and 1 base from J, leaving 20 bases between. The DNA of the CDR3 is TGTGCCAGCGGCACCTATATCGACACCACCCAAGAGACCCAGTACTTC. It encodes CASGTYIDTTQETQYF.

The chain has TRBV7-9 and TRBJ1-2, with D uncertain. Per germline, CDR1 SEHNR and CDR2 FQNEAQ (reference sequence). V lost 4 bases to trimming and J lost 4 bases, with 7 bases between them. The CDR3 totals 12 residues. CDR3: CASSSEFYGYTF. The CDR3 DNA reads TGTGCCAGCAGCTCGGAATTCTATGGCTACACCTTC.

This clonotype was counted at least ten times. This chain links TRBV4-3 with TRBJ2-1; 15 nucleotides match TRBD2. The CDR3 has 18 residues. V was clipped by 0 bases and J by 5 bases; unmatched bases: 5. Germline V gene data show CDR1 as LGHNA and CDR2 as YSLEER. Written as DNA, the CDR3 is TGCGCCAGCAGCCAAGATTTAGGACTAGCGGGAGGGGACAATGAGCAGTTCTTC. Translated: CASSQDLGLAGGDNEQFF.

This clonotype was seen repeatedly, ten times or more. The genes are TRBV5-1 and TRBJ2-3; D is possibly TRBD1 (5 bases). V was pared by 1 base and J by 0 bases, with 12 bases between. The CDR3 covers 16 residues. Germline CDR1 and CDR2: SGHRS and YFSETQ. CDR3 loop: CASSLNGRASTDTQYF. The CDR3 DNA reads as TGCGCCAGCAGCTTGAACGGCAGGGCCAGCACAGATACGCAGTATTTT.